These T cell receptor beta chains were read from a single sample in a study of immune evolution from preneoplasia to lung adenocarcinoma. Libraries were prepared by immunoSEQ multiplex PCR; TCRdb keeps only in-frame clonotypes and omits some of them. The data contain under 3,000 clones, roughly two fifths of them seen just once; the ten biggest clones take up around 20%. Sequencing was done on a sample of FFPE adjacent normal lung tissue. The receptors originated from a person aged 55-85 years with lung adenocarcinoma. The CDR3 runs from the conserved cysteine through the conserved F or W. D genes are given only for firm matches. Size values are once, few and many counts, or a class for expanded clones, and some rows have none.

d_gene,j_gene,v_gene,abundance,CDR3nt,CDR3aa
-,TRBJ2-7,TRBV9,large,TGTGCCAGCAGCGTAGACTTTCGAGACGACGAGCAGTACTTC,CASSVDFRDDEQYF
-,TRBJ1-2,TRBV19,once,TGTGCCAGTAGTATAAACGAGGTACTGGGTGGCTACACCTTC,CASSINEVLGGYTF
-,TRBJ2-3,TRBV7-3,-,TGTGCCAGCAGTTACGACTCGAATACGCAGTATTTT,CASSYDSNTQYF
-,TRBJ2-1,TRBV5-1,-,TGCGCCAGCAGCTTGCTTCCGCAGGCCAACGGGGATGAGCAGTTCTTC,CASSLLPQANGDEQFF
-,TRBJ2-3,TRBV10-1,-,TGCGCCAGCAGCCCTCCGGGACCAAACACAGATACGCAGTATTTT,CASSPPGPNTDTQYF
-,TRBJ1-5,TRBV30,few,TGTGCCTGGAGTGTGGGGGCCTATCAGCCCCAGCATTTT,CAWSVGAYQPQHF
-,TRBJ2-5,TRBV7-3,-,TGTGCCAGCAGCTTAAGCGGGCATACCCAAGAGACCCAGTACTTC,CASSLSGHTQETQYF
-,TRBJ2-3,TRBV5-1,-,TGCGCCAGCAGCCGCTCATTGGGGGGCGCGGAGGCAGATACGCAGTATTTT,CASSRSLGGAEADTQYF
-,TRBJ1-2,TRBV6-5,-,TGTGCCAGCAGCCCCATGACAGGATATGGCTACACCTTC,CASSPMTGYGYTF
TRBD1,TRBJ1-5,TRBV7-9,-,TGTGCCAGCAGCCCCGGACAGGGTGATCAGCCCCAGCATTTT,CASSPGQGDQPQHF
TRBD1,TRBJ1-2,TRBV5-8,-,TGTGCCAGCAGCGCCCAGGGGGCCAAGTACTATGGCTACACCTTC,CASSAQGAKYYGYTF
-,TRBJ2-7,TRBV7-9,large,TGTGCCAGCAGCCCGGACTACGAGCAGTACTTC,CASSPDYEQYF
-,TRBJ1-3,TRBV7-3,-,TGTGCCAGCAGCTTAAGCGGGATGGCCACTGGAAACACCATATATTTT,CASSLSGMATGNTIYF
TRBD2,TRBJ2-5,TRBV9,-,TGTGCCAGCAGCGTAGTTAGCGGGGGCCAAGAGACCCAGTACTTC,CASSVVSGGQETQYF
-,TRBJ1-3,TRBV28,-,TGTGCCAGCAGTTTAGTTCTGGGAGAGGGAAACACCATATATTTT,CASSLVLGEGNTIYF
-,TRBJ2-3,TRBV5-4,few,TGTGCCAGCGGACAGTTTAGCACAGATACGCAGTATTTT,CASGQFSTDTQYF
-,TRBJ1-1,TRBV7-9,-,TGTGCCAGCAGCCCAACGCTGGGAGTTGAAGCTTTCTTT,CASSPTLGVEAFF
-,TRBJ2-6,TRBV9,few,TGTGCCAGCAGCGACCCTCGGGGGGACATCTCTGGGGCCAACGTCCTGACTTTC,CASSDPRGDISGANVLTF
TRBD1,TRBJ1-1,TRBV29-1,-,TGCAGCGTTGGACAGGGGAACACTGAAGCTTTCTTT,CSVGQGNTEAFF
-,TRBJ1-3,TRBV29-1,-,TGCAGCGGCCGATCGGCTTTCTCTGGAAACACCATATATTTT,CSGRSAFSGNTIYF
-,TRBJ2-7,TRBV5-4,-,TGTGCCAGCAGCCTCTCCAGGGGGGGCTACTCCTACGAGCAGTACTTC,CASSLSRGGYSYEQYF
TRBD2,TRBJ2-1,TRBV5-1,-,TGCGCCAGCGTGGCGGAAGGAGCGGGAGTCGGCGATGAGCAGTTCTTC,CASVAEGAGVGDEQFF
-,TRBJ2-2,TRBV9,-,TGTGCCAGCAGCGTAGTAGCGGTACACACCGGGGAGCTGTTTTTT,CASSVVAVHTGELFF
TRBD1,TRBJ1-5,TRBV19,-,TGTGCCAGTAGTATGACGGCGGACAGGTCCCACGGGCGCTATAGCAATCAGCCCCAGCATTTT,CASSMTADRSHGRYSNQPQHF
-,TRBJ1-2,TRBV9,few,TGTGCCAGCAGCGTAGAGGCGGGGTTGAGGCATGGCTACACCTTC,CASSVEAGLRHGYTF
TRBD2,TRBJ2-7,TRBV6-1,-,TGTGCCAGCCTAGCGGGGGTGTACTACGAGCAGTACTTC,CASLAGVYYEQYF
-,TRBJ1-5,TRBV4-3,few,TGCGCCAGCAGCCAAGATAGAACAGAACATCAGCCCCAGCATTTT,CASSQDRTEHQPQHF